Listed below are T cell receptor beta chains from one sample, sequenced in a study of blood T cell repertoires in COVID-19. Sequenced by immunoSEQ multiplex PCR; TCRdb stores in-frame clones only, minus some. The table has about 160,000 clones, approximately 87% seen once. Material for sequencing was peripheral blood. The receptors originated from a woman between 65 and 79 years old with COVID-19, enrolled during active disease. CDR3s include the opening cysteine and the closing phenylalanine or tryptophan. Fields, in order: J gene, V gene, CDR3 length, clone size, D gene, CDR3 DNA, CDR3 protein. The D gene is left open where the match is weak. The listing skips clone size in some rows; elsewhere it reads once, few, many or a size class.

TRBJ2-3 TRBV7-2 12 NA NA TGTGCCAGCAGCCCCCGGGCAGATACGCAGTATTTT CASSPRADTQYF
TRBJ1-2 TRBV28 14 few NA TGTGCCACCCTGGACACCATGACTAACTATGGCTACACCTTC CATLDTMTNYGYTF
TRBJ2-7 TRBV5-6 13 NA TRBD1 TGTGCCAGCAGCACACCGACAGGGGTCGAGCAGTACTTC CASSTPTGVEQYF
TRBJ2-7 TRBV2 14 NA TRBD1 TGTGCCAGCAGTAGACAGGGGGGCTCCTACGAGCAGTACTTC CASSRQGGSYEQYF
TRBJ2-2 TRBV7-8 17 NA NA TGTGCCAGCAGCTCTCGGGGTATGGGGTATTCTGCCGGGGAGCTGTTTTTT CASSSRGMGYSAGELFF
TRBJ1-3 TRBV5-5 15 few NA TGTGCCAGCAGCTTGGATTCAGGGGCTGGAAACACCATATATTTT CASSLDSGAGNTIYF
TRBJ2-1 TRBV7-6 18 NA TRBD2 TGTGCCAGCAGTCCGAGACTAGCGGGGGGTTCGAAGTACAATGGGCAGTTCTTC CASSPRLAGGSKYNGQFF
TRBJ2-1 TRBV28 17 NA TRBD2 TGTGCCAGCAGGGGGACTAGCGGCCTTAGCTCCTACAATGAGCAGTTCTTC CASRGTSGLSSYNEQFF
TRBJ1-4 TRBV6-5 15 NA NA TGTGCCAGCAGTCCGACTTACCCCCCCAGTGAAAAACTGTTTTTT CASSPTYPPSEKLFF
TRBJ2-1 TRBV3-1/TRBV3-2 16 once NA TGTGCCAGCAGCCAAGTTTGGGCAGGGGGGTACAATGAGCAGTTCTTC CASSQVWAGGYNEQFF
TRBJ2-3 TRBV6-5 16 NA TRBD2 TGTGCCAGCAGTTTCTCTAGCGGGGCTAGCACAGATACGCAGTATTTT CASSFSSGASTDTQYF
TRBJ1-6 TRBV5-6 14 NA TRBD1 TGTGCCAGCAGCTTACGGGACAGGGGATCACCCCTCCACTTT CASSLRDRGSPLHF
TRBJ1-4 TRBV7-2 14 NA NA TGTGCCAGCAGCTTAAGCGTCGGTAATGAAAAACTGTTTTTT CASSLSVGNEKLFF
TRBJ1-6 TRBV10-2 14 NA TRBD1 TGCGCCAGCAGTAAGGGACAGGAGAATTCACCCCTCCACTTT CASSKGQENSPLHF
TRBJ2-1 TRBV6-1 16 NA TRBD2 TGTGCCAGCAGTGACTTCCCGGGACTACGGAACAATGAGCAGTTCTTC CASSDFPGLRNNEQFF
TRBJ1-3 TRBV3-1/TRBV3-2 15 NA NA TGTGCCAGCAGCCAAGCAGGTTTTTCCGGAAACACCATATATTTT CASSQAGFSGNTIYF
TRBJ1-2 TRBV5-8 12 NA NA TGTGCCAGCTCCAGGGGAAACTATGGCTACACCTTC CASSRGNYGYTF
TRBJ1-2 TRBV4-2 15 NA TRBD1 TGTGCCAGCAGTGATACAGGGGAGACTAACTATGGCTACACCTTC CASSDTGETNYGYTF
TRBJ1-3 TRBV19 15 NA TRBD1 TGTGCCAGTAGTAAGAGGGACAGCTCTGGAAACACCATATATTTT CASSKRDSSGNTIYF
TRBJ2-5 TRBV11-1 12 NA NA TGTGCCAGCAGCTTAGATCGGGAGACCCAGTACTTC CASSLDRETQYF
TRBJ2-7 TRBV6-5 14 NA NA TGTGCCAGCAGGCAGATGGGGCCAAGGGACGAGCAGTACTTC CASRQMGPRDEQYF
TRBJ2-1 TRBV5-5 15 NA NA TGTGCCAGCAGCTTGCAGGGGATCACCTACAATGAGCAGTTCTTC CASSLQGITYNEQFF
TRBJ2-3 TRBV5-1 16 NA NA TGCGCCAGCAGCTTGGAGGGTGGGGGCGGTACAGATACGCAGTATTTT CASSLEGGGGTDTQYF
TRBJ1-2 TRBV28 12 NA NA TGTGCCAGCATCGCGTCTAACTATGGCTACACCTTC CASIASNYGYTF
TRBJ1-4 TRBV28 15 NA NA TGTGCCAGCAGTTTCGGGAGCCTCCCTAATGAAAAACTGTTTTTT CASSFGSLPNEKLFF
TRBJ2-7 TRBV5-1 12 NA NA TGCGCCAGCAGCTTACAGGGAGACGAGCAGTACTTC CASSLQGDEQYF
TRBJ2-3 TRBV4-1 15 NA TRBD1 TGCGCCAGCAGCCAGCCGGGACAGCTTACAGATACGCAGTATTTT CASSQPGQLTDTQYF
TRBJ2-3 TRBV5-1 18 NA TRBD1 TGCGCCAGCAGCTTGGGACAGGGGCACGTTTTTAGCACAGATACGCAGTATTTT CASSLGQGHVFSTDTQYF
TRBJ2-3 TRBV5-1 17 once TRBD2 TGCGCCAGCAGCCCCCTCGGTCTAGCGGGACCCACAGATACGCAGTATTTT CASSPLGLAGPTDTQYF
TRBJ1-5 TRBV15 16 NA NA TGTGCCACCAGCTCATACCCCCAGGATAGCAATCAGCCCCAGCATTTT CATSSYPQDSNQPQHF
TRBJ2-7 TRBV2 14 once NA TGTGCCAGCAGGAAAGGGACTCCACCTTACGAGCAGTACTTC CASRKGTPPYEQYF
TRBJ2-6 TRBV6-2/TRBV6-3 17 once NA TGTGCCAGCAGCCCCACCGTCGCCAGCTCTGGGGCCAACGTCCTGACTTTC CASSPTVASSGANVLTF
TRBJ1-2 TRBV19 15 NA TRBD1 TGTGCCAGTAGCCAAATGGGACAGGCAGTCTATGGCTACACCTTC CASSQMGQAVYGYTF
TRBJ1-6 TRBV12-3/TRBV12-4 11 NA NA TGTGCCAGCAGCAATAATTCACCCCTCCACTTT CASSNNSPLHF
TRBJ1-4 TRBV15 16 NA NA TGTGCCACCAGCAGAGGCCGGGGACAAAATAATGAAAAACTGTTTTTT CATSRGRGQNNEKLFF
TRBJ1-4 TRBV7-9 15 NA NA TGTGCCAGCAGCCTACAGTCAGGATCTAATGAAAAACTGTTTTTT CASSLQSGSNEKLFF
TRBJ1-4 TRBV7-9 14 NA TRBD1 TGTGCCAGCAGCTCCAGGGGGCAAGAAGAAAAACTGTTTTTT CASSSRGQEEKLFF
TRBJ2-2 TRBV4-2 17 NA TRBD2 TGTGCCAGCAGGCTAGGACTAGCGGGGGCGGGGACCGGGGAGCTGTTTTTT CASRLGLAGAGTGELFF
TRBJ2-5 TRBV6-4 15 NA TRBD2 TGTGCCAGCAGTGAGAGCGGGGGGGCCGGGGAGACCCAGTACTTC CASSESGGAGETQYF
TRBJ1-2 TRBV2 14 once TRBD1 TGTGCCAGCAGTGAGTGGAAGGGGGCTAGTGGCTACACCTTC CASSEWKGASGYTF
TRBJ1-2 TRBV7-9 10 once NA TGTGCCAGCGGGGCATATGGCTACACCTTC CASGAYGYTF
TRBJ2-2 TRBV7-9 16 NA TRBD1 TGTGCCAGCATCCCGGGACAGGGGTTTTTCACCGGGGAGCTGTTTTTT CASIPGQGFFTGELFF
TRBJ1-2 TRBV30 12 NA NA TGTGCCTGGAGTGGAGCTAACTATGGCTACACCTTC CAWSGANYGYTF
TRBJ2-3 TRBV9 15 NA TRBD2 TGTGCCAGCAGCGGGAGGACTAGCGTGCCAGATACGCAGTATTTT CASSGRTSVPDTQYF
TRBJ2-2 TRBV5-4 15 NA TRBD1 TGTGCCAGCAGCGTACCGGGACAGGTTACCGGGGAGCTGTTTTTT CASSVPGQVTGELFF
TRBJ1-3 TRBV4-2 17 NA NA TGTGCCAGCAGCCAAGATCGGGCCCAGGGGCACCGAAACACCATATATTTT CASSQDRAQGHRNTIYF
TRBJ1-5 TRBV18 16 once TRBD1 TGTGCCAGCTCACCGTATCGAGGGGGCGCGGACCAGCCCCAGCATTTT CASSPYRGGADQPQHF
TRBJ2-7 TRBV5-1 15 once TRBD1 TGCGCCAGCAGCAGTACGGGACAGGGGATTTACGAGCAGTACTTC CASSSTGQGIYEQYF